This T cell receptor beta chain was recovered during a study of cytomegalovirus exposure and HLA in healthy donors. Findings and limits, study-wide: Rarity held for most TCR sequences, but there were some public TCRs that occurred in many donors.

In the case of this clone: The antigen remains undetermined.

Clones were read by immunoSEQ multiplex PCR, and TCRdb kept only the in-frame ones, dropping some. The profile shows some 120,000 clones, 94% of them singletons. The germline gives CDR1 SEHNR, CDR2 FQNEAQ (reference sequence). The CDR3 is made up of 12 amino acids. V lost 0 bases, J lost 5 bases, and 2 bases lay in between. Sequencing was carried out using PBMCs. This rearrangement joins TRBV7-9 to TRBJ1-5; no reliable D call. The receptor comes from a woman aged 18 to 35 in good health and CMV-seronegative. CDR3 nucleotide sequence: TGTGCCAGCAGCTTAGCCGATCAGCCCCAGCATTTT. It yields the protein CASSLADQPQHF.